The 17 T cell receptor beta chains below come from one sample, sequenced in a study of blood T cell repertoires in COVID-19. Sequenced by immunoSEQ multiplex PCR; TCRdb stores in-frame clones only, minus some. This table holds hundreds of thousands of clones, around 85% found once. The material sequenced was peripheral blood. These receptor sequences come from a woman aged 25-40 years who had recovered from COVID-19.

Ten or more counts support this clone. The chain recombines TRBV6-1 with TRBJ2-7; 7 nucleotides align to TRBD2. This CDR3 is 15 amino acids long. Trimming at V came to 2 bases and at J to 0 bases, leaving 4 bases not matched to a gene. The germline V gene has CDR1 MNHNS and CDR2 SASEGT. The CDR3 DNA sequence: TGTGCCAGCAGTGAACAGGGCGGGAGCTCCTACGAGCAGTACTTC. Its protein product is CASSEQGGSSYEQYF.

This chain links TRBV19 with TRBJ2-5; TRBD1 agrees at 12 bases. The CDR3 totals 15 residues. J was trimmed by 3 bases and V by 6 bases; bases with no gene match: 5. Per the germline V gene, CDR1 is LNHDA and CDR2 is SQIVND (reference sequence). The CDR3 region is CASRGQGAFEETQYF. The CDR3 region has the DNA TGTGCCAGTAGGGGACAGGGGGCATTTGAAGAGACCCAGTACTTC.

The chain links TRBV19 to TRBJ1-3; D not certain. The germline V and J ends were trimmed by 4 bases and 0 bases, with 7 bases remaining between them. Germline CDR1 LNHDA, CDR2 SQIVND (reference sequence). The CDR3 spans 14 residues. CDR3 in DNA: TGTGCCAGTAGTACGAGGTTCTCTGGAAACACCATATATTTT. Protein product: CASSTRFSGNTIYF.

J is TRBJ2-2 and V is TRBV19; D not resolved. The CDR3 spans 13 residues. In germline, CDR1 is LNHDA, CDR2 SQIVND (reference sequence). Trimming shortened V by 2 bases and J by 8 bases, and 9 bases separated the two germline ends. CDR3 loop: CASSIIFVGELFF. DNA for the CDR3: TGTGCCAGTAGTATAATATTCGTAGGGGAGCTGTTTTTT.

This chain connects TRBV7-8 to TRBJ1-4; D is ambiguous. Trimming cost V 6 bases and J 6 bases, with 11 bases left between them. Germline V gene lookup returns CDR1 SGHVS and CDR2 FQNEAQ. This CDR3 has 13 residues. This CDR3 is CASRRRADEKLFF. The CDR3 region has the DNA TGTGCCAGCAGGAGGAGGGCTGATGAAAAACTGTTTTTT.

In its sample, this clone was seen once. The gene calls are TRBV15 and TRBJ2-3; TRBD1 matches at 10 bases. Trimming took 3 bases from V and 8 from J; bases not matched to a gene: 2. This CDR3 comprises 13 residues. The germline gives CDR1 LNHNV, CDR2 YYDKDF (reference sequence). The CDR3, as DNA: TGTGCCACCAGCAGGGACAGGGGGGGTACGCAGTATTTT. It is translated as CATSRDRGGTQYF.

This chain's CDR3 is CASTRAQGTTYEQYF. CDR3 nucleotide sequence: TGTGCCAGCACCCGAGCCCAGGGTACCACCTACGAGCAGTACTTC. The chain recombines TRBV6-5 with TRBJ2-7; the D gene is possibly TRBD1 (5 bases). Per the germline V gene, CDR1 is MNHEY and CDR2 is SVGAGI. V gave up 7 bases and J gave up 2 bases, with 18 bases separating them. The CDR3 totals 15 residues.

CDR3 in amino acids: CASSLLGASGINEQYF. The DNA for the CDR3 is TGTGCCAGCAGCCTTCTGGGAGCTAGCGGGATCAACGAGCAGTACTTC. The chain links TRBV3-1 (or the pseudogene TRBV3-2) to TRBJ2-7, with 9 bases lining up with TRBD2. The CDR3 is 16 amino acids. Germline trimming cut 4 bases from V and 5 bases from J; bases unmatched to any gene: 12. Germline V lookup: CDR1 LGHDT, CDR2 YNNKEL (reference sequence).

This chain connects TRBV6-1 to TRBJ1-1; D is unclear. The germline V gene has CDR1 MNHNS and CDR2 SASEGT. This CDR3 spans 12 amino acids. The germline V and J ends were trimmed by 6 bases and 6 bases, with 11 bases remaining between them. The CDR3: CASSYNGAEAFF. As DNA, the CDR3 is TGTGCCAGCAGCTACAATGGAGCTGAAGCTTTCTTT.

This chain links TRBV30 with TRBJ1-3; no clear D. The CDR3 is 12 amino acids. V was clipped by 2 bases and J by 4 bases, with 6 bases between them. The germline V gene has CDR1 GTSNPN and CDR2 SVGIG (reference sequence). CDR3 protein: CAWSMGGNTIYF. Here the CDR3 DNA reads TGTGCCTGGAGTATGGGCGGAAACACCATATATTTT.

The chain is built from TRBV7-9 and TRBJ1-2; 8 positions match TRBD1. The trim removed 5 bases at V and 1 base at J, leaving 9 bases unmatched. This CDR3 has 16 residues. Germline V gene sequence: CDR1 SEHNR, CDR2 FQNEAQ (reference sequence). The CDR3 spells CASSHISGQGNYGYTF. In DNA form, the CDR3 reads TGTGCCAGCAGCCATATTTCCGGACAGGGTAACTATGGCTACACCTTC.

V is TRBV5-1 and J is TRBJ2-3; 13 nucleotides align to TRBD2. Trimming cost V 3 bases and J 4 bases; bases outside gene matches: 2. There are 15 residues in the CDR3. Germline values: CDR1 SGHRS, CDR2 YFSETQ. CDR3 sequence: CASSSTSGGADTQYF. DNA for the CDR3: TGCGCCAGCAGCTCAACTAGCGGGGGGGCAGATACGCAGTATTTT.

V and J are TRBV19 and TRBJ2-1; 7 bases map to TRBD2. The CDR3 runs 15 residues. Trimming removed 7 bases from V and 6 bases from J; junction bases left unmatched: 12. In germline, CDR1 is LNHDA, CDR2 SQIVND (reference sequence). The CDR3 region has the DNA TGTGCCAGTACCATTGTGGCGGGAGAGATCAATGAGCAGTTCTTC. Protein sequence: CASTIVAGEINEQFF.

The chain couples TRBV3-1 (or the pseudogene TRBV3-2) to TRBJ2-1; D may be TRBD2 (5 bases). The CDR3 has 16 amino acids. Trimming removed 3 bases from V and 0 bases from J, with 12 bases in between. Germline values: CDR1 LGHDT, CDR2 YNNKEL (reference sequence). The CDR3: CASSQIRGISYNEQFF. DNA of the CDR3: TGTGCCAGCAGCCAGATTCGGGGAATCTCCTACAATGAGCAGTTCTTC.

This chain connects TRBV4-3 to TRBJ2-5, with D possibly matching TRBD2 (5 bases). CDR3 length equals 15 residues. V dropped 0 bases and J dropped 4 bases, with 12 bases sitting between them. Per the germline V gene, CDR1 is LGHNA and CDR2 is YSLEER. The CDR3 DNA reads TGCGCCAGCAGCCAAGATGAGGGTCTTGGAGAGACCCAGTACTTC. It translates to CASSQDEGLGETQYF.

The chain joins TRBV5-1 to TRBJ1-1, with TRBD1 as a possible D gene (5 bases). The V gene's germline CDR1 is SGHRS and CDR2 YFSETQ. The CDR3 spans 14 residues. The V and J ends lost 4 bases and 4 bases respectively, with 14 bases between them. CDR3 loop: CASSLDTGGTEAFF. The CDR3 DNA is TGCGCCAGCAGCCTGGACACCGGGGGCACTGAAGCTTTCTTT.

The rearrangement joins TRBV5-4 to TRBJ1-4; TRBD1 matches 7 bases. Germline loops: CDR1 SGHNT, CDR2 YYREEE (reference sequence). CDR3 size: 16 residues. The V gene end was trimmed by 4 bases and the J gene end by 0 bases; junction bases not matched to a gene: 6. DNA of the CDR3: TGTGCCAGCAGCCCGGGACAGCTCCCAACTAATGAAAAACTGTTTTTT. It is translated as CASSPGQLPTNEKLFF.